These 21 T cell receptor beta chains were all obtained from the same sample, sequenced in a study of radiotherapy plus CTLA-4 blockade in lung cancer (dated by TCRdb to 2016 to 2019). Preparation of the library involved the immunoSEQ multiplex PCR assay. TCRdb obtained this table from immuneACCESS and retained in-frame rearrangements with V and J assigned. These tables miss some clones; where compared with another copy, unresolved V genes account for less than half of the shortfall, and the remainder is unexplained. This sample gives 58,000 or so clones in total; under 80% of them show up just once. The ten largest clones represent roughly 17% of the sample. The input for sequencing was peripheral blood, taken from a patient treated with radiotherapy plus ipilimumab. The source of these receptors is a human donor with non-small cell lung cancer who had a complete response to radiotherapy plus ipilimumab.

The chain uses TRBV7-9 and TRBJ1-2; D call uncertain. V lost 5 bases and J 3 bases, leaving 19 bases between the germline ends. The length of the CDR3 is 16 residues. Germline V gene lookup returns CDR1 SEHNR and CDR2 FQNEAQ (reference sequence). CDR3 sequence reads: CASSPGSSTDDYGYTF. For the CDR3, the DNA is TGTGCCAGCAGCCCCGGGTCATCAACGGATGACTATGGCTACACCTTC.

This clone was seen a few times. The chain joins TRBV27 to TRBJ2-5, with 12 bases matching TRBD2. Looked up from germline, CDR1 is MNHEY and CDR2 is SMNVEV (reference sequence). The junction had 6 bases not matched to a gene; V was cut back by 4 bases and J by 6 bases. The CDR3 is made up of 15 amino acids. The DNA for the CDR3 is TGTGCCAGCAGTTCCCTGACTAGCGGGAGACAGACCCAGTACTTC. This codes for CASSSLTSGRQTQYF.

This clone was seen more than once but under ten times. V gene TRBV10-3 combines with J gene TRBJ2-4, with TRBD2 identical over 7 bases. CDR1 and CDR2 (germline): ENHRY, SYGVKD. The CDR3 is 14 amino acids. The trim removed 0 bases at V and 9 bases at J, leaving 5 bases unmatched. CDR3 loop: CAISESGGRGIQYF. The CDR3 DNA reads TGTGCCATCAGTGAGTCAGGAGGGAGGGGCATTCAGTACTTC.

Of note for this clone: One end of the junction fails to match germline, which may point to a read error. This chain uses TRBV7-2 with TRBJ2-7; D may be TRBD1 (5 bases). This CDR3 has 15 residues. Germline CDR1 and CDR2: SGHTA and FQGNSA. CDR3 in DNA: TGTGCCAGCAGCACTCCGGGCTCCGAACAGGACGAGCGGTACTTC. Encoded protein: CASSTPGSEQDERYF.

The gene calls are TRBV5-1 and TRBJ2-3; D might be TRBD1 (6 bases). The CDR3 is 14 residues long. Trimming pared 5 bases from V and 1 base from J, leaving 11 bases between. The germline V gene encodes CDR1 SGHRS and CDR2 YFSETQ. The CDR3 coding sequence is TGCGCCAGCAGGGGACATCCCGGCACAGATACGCAGTATTTT. This encodes CASRGHPGTDTQYF.

With regard to this clone: An end of the junction does not agree with germline; a read error may underlie this. The chain carries TRBV19 and TRBJ2-4; TRBD1 matches at 7 bases. There are 13 residues in the CDR3. Germline loops: CDR1 LNHDA, CDR2 SQIVND (reference sequence). DNA of the CDR3: TGTGCCAGTACCTACCTTACAGGACAGGCCATTTTCTTC. Its protein product is CASTYLTGQAIFF. The full variable domain, its missing parts supplied by reference TRBV19 and TRBJ2-4, is DGGITQSPKYLFRKEGQNVTLSCEQNLNHDAMYWYRQDPGQGLRLIYYSQIVNDFQKGDIAEGYSVSREKKESFPLTVTSAQKNPTAFYLCASTYLTGQAIFFGAGTRLSVL.

The chain combines TRBV11-2 with TRBJ2-6; no clear D gene. The germline V gene has CDR1 SGHAT and CDR2 FQNNGV. V lost 5 bases and J lost 1, with 3 bases in between. CDR3 size: 13 residues. As DNA, the CDR3 is TGTGCCAGCAGCACATCTGGGGCCAACGTCCTGACTTTC. As protein: CASSTSGANVLTF.

The sample holds a few counts of this clone. The rearrangement uses TRBV7-9 and TRBJ2-7; D unresolved. Trimming pared 4 bases from V and 8 bases from J, leaving 12 bases between. CDR1 and CDR2 from the germline V gene are SEHNR and FQNEAQ (reference sequence). The CDR3 sequence is 12 residues long. The CDR3 here is CASSSPQSKQYF. Here the CDR3 DNA reads TGTGCCAGCAGCTCCCCACAGTCAAAGCAGTACTTC.

The chain recombines TRBV18 with TRBJ1-2; TRBD1 matches 9 bases. Germline lookup yields CDR1 KGHSH and CDR2 LQKENI. This CDR3 is 12 amino acids long. Trimming removed 8 bases from V and 5 bases from J; junction bases left unmatched: 3. This chain's CDR3 is CASTGTGYGYTF. The CDR3 coding sequence is TGTGCCAGCACCGGGACAGGGTATGGCTACACCTTC.

The chain combines TRBV11-3 with TRBJ1-1, with D perhaps TRBD1 (5 bases). From germline, CDR1 is SGHNT and CDR2 YENEEA. V lost 0 bases and J 2 bases, leaving 10 bases between the germline ends. The CDR3 extends over 15 amino acids. The CDR3 sequence is CASSLDPTENTEAFF. The CDR3 bases are TGTGCCAGCAGCTTAGACCCGACAGAAAACACTGAAGCTTTCTTT.

This CDR3 is CASSSGQFSGANVLTF. For the CDR3, the DNA is TGTGCCAGCAGCTCGGGACAATTTTCTGGGGCCAACGTCCTGACTTTC. V usage is TRBV5-4 and J usage is TRBJ2-6, with a possible D match to TRBD1 (6 bases). This CDR3 region has 16 residues. The V end lost 3 bases, the J end lost 1 base, and 11 bases lay between the germline ends. From germline, CDR1 is SGHNT and CDR2 YYREEE (reference sequence).

The V gene is TRBV11-3, the J gene TRBJ1-1, with 8 positions matching TRBD1. The junction had 8 bases not matched to a gene; V was cut back by 7 bases and J by 1 base. The CDR3 sequence is 15 residues long. The germline V gene encodes CDR1 SGHNT and CDR2 YENEEA. The CDR3 protein is CASKFRTGQNTEAFF. For the CDR3, the DNA is TGTGCCAGCAAATTCAGGACAGGGCAGAACACTGAAGCTTTCTTT.

This chain connects TRBV6-5 to TRBJ1-4; 10 nucleotides match TRBD1. Germline V gene lookup returns CDR1 MNHEY and CDR2 SVGAGI. J lost 7 bases, V lost 5 bases, and 10 bases had no gene match. The CDR3 spans 16 residues. CDR3 in amino acids: CASSNYGGQGGEKLFF. The CDR3 DNA is TGTGCCAGCAGTAACTACGGAGGACAGGGGGGTGAAAAACTGTTTTTT.

CDR3 sequence: CASRSTEANYGYTF. The CDR3 coding sequence is TGTGCCAGCAGATCGACAGAAGCTAACTATGGCTACACCTTC. The chain combines TRBV6-5 with TRBJ1-2; maybe TRBD1 (5 bases). In germline, CDR1 is MNHEY, CDR2 SVGAGI. The CDR3 contains 14 residues. V was trimmed by 6 bases and J by 0 bases, leaving 11 bases between them.

The gene calls are TRBV6-1 and TRBJ2-1; 8 bases fit TRBD1. CDR3 length: 15 residues. Losses at the gene ends were 6 bases for V and 5 bases for J; bases not matched to a gene: 9. Per germline, CDR1 MNHNS and CDR2 SASEGT. The CDR3 sequence is CASRADRGGNNEQFF. CDR3 coding DNA: TGTGCCAGCAGGGCCGACAGGGGCGGGAACAATGAGCAGTTCTTC.

The chain uses TRBV4-1 and TRBJ2-7; 7 positions match TRBD2. The CDR3 extends over 16 amino acids. After removal of 3 bases from V and 2 bases from J, the junction contained 10 bases not matched to a gene. Germline lookup yields CDR1 MGHRA and CDR2 YSYEKL. In nucleotides, the CDR3 is TGCGCCAGCAGCCAGTCCGGGACTACCATTCCCTACGAGCAGTACGTC. This codes for CASSQSGTTIPYEQYV.

This clone showed up just a few times. The V call is TRBV19, the J call TRBJ1-1; 8 bases map to TRBD1. The length of the CDR3 is 15 residues. Trimming at V came to 7 bases and at J to 1 base, leaving 8 bases not matched to a gene. Germline loops: CDR1 LNHDA, CDR2 SQIVND (reference sequence). CDR3 residues: CASKDPGTGNTEAFF. The DNA for the CDR3 is TGTGCCAGTAAAGACCCCGGGACAGGGAACACTGAAGCTTTCTTT.

The chain recombines TRBV6-5 with TRBJ1-2; no clear D gene. The CDR3 is 14 residues long. Germline assignment: CDR1 MNHEY and CDR2 SVGAGI. The V and J ends lost 5 bases and 8 bases respectively, with 18 bases between them. CDR3 DNA sequence: TGTGCCAGCAGTCGCATTACAGCGGTGGGAGGCTACACCTTC. It specifies CASSRITAVGGYTF.

V is TRBV25-1 and J is TRBJ2-5; maybe TRBD1 (6 bases). The CDR3 contains 15 residues. Trimming took off 6 bases at V and 5 bases at J, with 19 bases between the two ends. Germline CDR1 reads MGHDK; CDR2 reads SYGVNS. CDR3 nucleotide sequence: TGTGCCAGCAGCACGGAGACAGGCCGACGGGAGACCCAGTACTTC. This codes for CASSTETGRRETQYF.

The sample holds a few counts of this clone. This chain connects TRBV19 to TRBJ1-2; D is perhaps TRBD1 (5 bases). Germline CDR1 and CDR2: LNHDA and SQIVND (reference sequence). The ends were cut back, 7 bases at V and 5 bases at J, with 29 bases in the middle. This CDR3 contains 18 residues. Here the CDR3 reads CASTRSPPGGVYSYGYTF. The CDR3 coding sequence is TGTGCCAGTACTCGGTCTCCACCGGGGGGGGTGTATTCTTATGGCTACACCTTC.

The rearrangement joins TRBV30 to TRBJ1-3; no reliable D call. This CDR3 spans 15 amino acids. The V and J ends lost 0 bases and 0 bases respectively, with 9 bases between them. The germline V gene has CDR1 GTSNPN and CDR2 SVGIG (reference sequence). The CDR3 DNA reads TGTGCCTGGAGTGTAACGGGATACTCTGGAAACACCATATATTTT. Protein sequence: CAWSVTGYSGNTIYF.